A single sample is the source of the 5 T cell receptor beta chains below, sequenced in a study of cytomegalovirus exposure and HLA in healthy donors. PCR used 60 Vbeta primers and 13 Jbeta primers. Sequencing used immunoSEQ multiplex PCR; TCRdb keeps in-frame clones, though not all of them. The sample lists about 94,000 clones, approximately 78% seen once, with around 0.76% in the top ten. Specimen: PBMCs. Receptor source: a woman aged 55 to 70 in good health and CMV-seronegative.

This rearrangement joins TRBV7-2 to TRBJ2-2; D gene uncertain. The CDR3 has 15 residues. Germline V gene data show CDR1 as SGHTA and CDR2 as FQGNSA. V gave up 2 bases and J gave up 4 bases, with 11 bases separating them. CDR3: CASSLFNSLTGELFF. CDR3 sequence (DNA): TGTGCCAGCAGCTTATTTAACAGTCTCACCGGGGAGCTGTTTTTT.

The gene calls are TRBV5-6 and TRBJ2-7; 10 bases line up with TRBD1. The CDR3 has 14 residues. Looked up from germline, CDR1 is SGHDT and CDR2 is YYEEEE. After removal of 2 bases from V and 6 bases from J, the junction contained 5 bases not matched to a gene. The CDR3, as DNA: TGTGCCAGCAGCTTCGGGACAGGGGTAGGCGAGCAGTACTTC. It translates to CASSFGTGVGEQYF.

The chain couples TRBV21-1 to TRBJ1-2; TRBD1, as called in the table, went unchecked against the DNA. TRBV21-1 is annotated as a pseudogene. The CDR3 totals 13 residues. Here the CDR3 reads CASSNDREDGYTF. The CDR3 region has the DNA TGTGCCAGCAGCAACGACAGGGAGGATGGCTACACCTTC.

This clone was detected only once. The chain joins TRBV30 to TRBJ1-4; D is unclear. Deletions cut 3 bases from V and 8 bases from J, with 16 bases between. Germline assignment: CDR1 GTSNPN and CDR2 SVGIG (reference sequence). The CDR3 runs 14 residues. The CDR3: CAWSPLQGGEKLFF. The DNA of the CDR3 is TGTGCCTGGAGCCCTTTACAAGGAGGGGAAAAACTGTTTTTT.

V usage is TRBV7-2 and J usage is TRBJ2-7, with TRBD2 identical over 9 bases. CDR3 length: 16 residues. The germline V gene has CDR1 SGHTA and CDR2 FQGNSA. The J segment lost 0 bases and the V segment lost 1 base, leaving 4 bases of the junction unmatched. CDR3 sequence reads: CASSLEGGRASYEQYF. The CDR3 region has the DNA TGTGCCAGCAGCTTAGAGGGCGGGAGGGCCTCCTACGAGCAGTACTTC.